Below, 21 T cell receptor beta chains from the same sample are listed, as sequenced in a study of neurological immune-mediated disorders. Via MiXCR, TCRdb re-called the 5' RACE reads, giving one row per CDR3 protein. The sample lists roughly 13,000 distinct CDR3 sequences, less than 11% occurring once. Specimen: PBMCs. All receptors come from a middle-aged woman in good health.

Many counts were recorded for this clonotype. J is TRBJ1-2 and V is TRBV5-1, with a possible D match to TRBD1 (5 bases). Trimming took off 2 bases at V and 7 bases at J, with 12 bases between the two ends. The CDR3 extends over 13 amino acids. The germline V gene encodes CDR1 SGHRS and CDR2 YFSETQ. The CDR3 DNA reads as TGCGCCAGCAGCTTCGCCAGGGATTCTGGCTACACCTTC. Residues: CASSFARDSGYTF.

This clonotype was picked up a small number of times. A much bigger clone sits one base away, suggesting this may be a read error. The chain links TRBV11-2 to TRBJ2-7; unclear D gene. Germline assignment: CDR1 SGHAT and CDR2 FQNNGV. The CDR3 loop spans 13 amino acids. The CDR3 region is CASSPYRPGELYF. The CDR3 DNA follows: TGTGCCAGCAGCCCCTACCGGCCTGGCGAGCTGTACTTC.

This clonotype was seen ten or more times. The chain combines TRBV7-7 with TRBJ2-3; D unclear. CDR3 length equals 13 residues. Trimming shortened V by 3 bases and J by 4 bases, and 8 bases separated the two germline ends. CDR1 is SSHAT, CDR2 FNYEAQ, per germline (reference sequence). CDR3 in amino acids: CASSLGISDTQYF. The CDR3 DNA is TGTGCCAGCAGCTTGGGGATCTCAGATACGCAGTATTTT.

This clonotype was recorded many times. This chain connects TRBV20-1 to TRBJ1-4; a weak D match, TRBD1 (5 bases). The germline CDR1 and CDR2 sequences are DFQATT and SNEGSKA (reference sequence). The CDR3 is 15 residues long. Between the trimmed V and J ends, which lost 0 bases and 8 bases, there was a span of 16 bases. CDR3 DNA: TGCAGTGCTAGAGATCTAAGGCAGGGCTCCGAAAAACTGTTTTTT. Protein product: CSARDLRQGSEKLFF.

In this sample, this clonotype turned up many times. The rearrangement joins TRBV20-1 to TRBJ2-3; D is perhaps TRBD1 (6 bases). The V end lost 3 bases, the J end lost 2 bases, and 9 bases lay between the germline ends. The germline V gene encodes CDR1 DFQATT and CDR2 SNEGSKA (reference sequence). The CDR3 covers 13 residues. CDR3 residues: CSARGATTDTQYF. In nucleotides, the CDR3 is TGCAGTGCTAGGGGGGCTACCACAGATACGCAGTATTTT.

Many counts were recorded for this clonotype. The chain couples TRBV4-2 to TRBJ2-7; D is possibly TRBD1 (5 bases). Trimming took 4 bases from V and 5 from J, leaving 18 bases between them. Germline V gene sequence: CDR1 LGHNA, CDR2 YNFKEQ. CDR3 length equals 15 residues. Here the CDR3 DNA reads TGTGCCAGCAGCCCAGAGGTGCGGTCCAGGGACGAGCAGTACTTC. Translated: CASSPEVRSRDEQYF.

This clonotype appeared many times. The chain combines TRBV5-1 with TRBJ1-1; D perhaps matches TRBD1 (5 bases). With 4 bases removed from V and 0 bases from J, the gap between germline ends came to 13 bases. CDR1 and CDR2 from the germline V gene are SGHRS and YFSETQ. The CDR3 loop spans 15 amino acids. The CDR3 loop is CASSPTGRVNTEAFF. The CDR3 nucleotides read TGCGCCAGCAGCCCTACGGGACGGGTGAACACTGAAGCTTTCTTT.

The chain combines TRBV7-2 with TRBJ2-5, with a possible D match to TRBD1 (5 bases). The V gene's germline CDR1 is SGHTA and CDR2 FQGNSA. V lost 1 base, J lost 2 bases, and 11 bases lay in between. This CDR3 comprises 15 residues. CDR3 bases: TGTGCCAGCAGCTTAGATGTGACAGATCAAGAGACCCAGTACTTC. It codes for CASSLDVTDQETQYF.

This clonotype was observed at least ten times. V and J are TRBV12-3 or TRBV12-4 and TRBJ1-1, with D maybe TRBD1 (6 bases). V was shortened by 3 bases and J by 3 bases, with 17 bases between the two germline ends. The CDR3 loop spans 16 amino acids. The chain's CDR3 is CASSLPPLDRYTEAFF. In DNA form, the CDR3 reads TGTGCCAGCAGTTTGCCGCCCCTAGACAGGTACACTGAAGCTTTCTTT.

This clonotype was picked up many times. The rearrangement links TRBV5-1 to TRBJ2-2, with TRBD1 as a possible D gene (6 bases). The CDR3 contains 16 residues. Germline CDR1 is SGHRS and CDR2 is YFSETQ. Trimming pared 4 bases from V and 4 bases from J, leaving 17 bases between. Here the CDR3 DNA reads TGCGCCAGCAGCCACAAGGACAGTCGGGGCACCGGGGAGCTGTTTTTT. It specifies CASSHKDSRGTGELFF.

Many counts were recorded for this clonotype. The chain uses TRBV7-9 and TRBJ1-2, with TRBD1 matching 8 bases. This CDR3 is built from 15 residues. Germline CDR1 reads SEHNR; CDR2 reads FQNEAQ (reference sequence). V lost 4 bases to trimming and J lost 6 bases; unmatched junction nucleotides: 10. The CDR3 sequence is CASSSDRELGDGYTF. The CDR3, as DNA: TGTGCCAGCAGCTCGGACAGGGAGTTGGGGGATGGCTACACCTTC.

At least ten counts were recorded for this clonotype. This sequence joins TRBV5-1 and TRBJ1-1; 7 nucleotides agree with TRBD1. Germline lookup yields CDR1 SGHRS and CDR2 YFSETQ. V shed 7 bases and J 1 base; nucleotides not matched to a gene: 10. This CDR3 is built from 15 residues. CDR3 residues: CASGQGGRKNTEAFF. The CDR3 nucleotides read TGCGCCAGCGGCCAGGGGGGGAGAAAGAACACTGAAGCTTTCTTT.

This chain joins TRBV6-5 and TRBJ2-3; 8 bases are a match to TRBD2. This CDR3 comprises 16 residues. From germline, CDR1 is MNHEY and CDR2 SVGAGI. The junction had 2 bases not matched to a gene; V was cut back by 0 bases and J by 0 bases. DNA for the CDR3: TGTGCCAGCAGTTACTCGGCTAGCGGGAGCACAGATACGCAGTATTTT. This codes for CASSYSASGSTDTQYF.

This clonotype has at least ten counts. This sequence joins TRBV5-4 and TRBJ2-2, with D hard to call. Germline-derived CDR1 and CDR2 are SGHNT and YYREEE (reference sequence). With 2 bases removed from V and 2 bases from J, the gap between germline ends came to 10 bases. The CDR3 has 15 amino acids. The CDR3 region has the DNA TGTGCCAGCAGCTTCCCTGGGCTAAACACCGGGGAGCTGTTTTTT. This sequence encodes CASSFPGLNTGELFF. The full variable domain, with the rest looked up from reference TRBV5-4 and TRBJ2-2, is ETGVTQSPTHLIKTRGQQVTLRCSSQSGHNTVSWYQQALGQGPQFIFQYYREEENGRGNFPPRFSGLQFPNYSSELNVNALELDDSALYLCASSFPGLNTGELFFGEGSRLTVL.

This clonotype was seen ten or more times. The chain carries TRBV7-9 and TRBJ2-1, with D perhaps TRBD2 (7 bases). The CDR3 runs 15 residues. The germline gives CDR1 SEHNR, CDR2 FQNEAQ (reference sequence). V lost 5 bases and J lost 3, with 14 bases in between. CDR3 in amino acids: CASSIWGGHYNEQFF. CDR3 bases: TGTGCCAGCAGCATCTGGGGGGGGCACTACAATGAGCAGTTCTTC.

This clonotype was seen ten or more times. This sequence joins TRBV28 and TRBJ1-1, with D uncertain. Germline V gene data show CDR1 as MDHEN and CDR2 as SYDVKM. Trimming cost V 6 bases and J 6 bases, with 17 bases left between them. There are 14 residues in the CDR3. The CDR3: CASRTGDRFPEAFF. In DNA form, the CDR3 reads TGTGCCAGCAGGACGGGAGATCGGTTCCCTGAAGCTTTCTTT.

This clonotype was observed many times. The chain uses TRBV5-1 and TRBJ2-2, with D perhaps matching TRBD2 (5 bases). Germline V CDR1 and CDR2: SGHRS, YFSETQ. This CDR3 is 16 amino acids long. Trimming stripped 0 bases from V and 2 bases from J, with 11 bases between. The CDR3 reads CASSLESGVNTGELFF. The CDR3 DNA sequence: TGCGCCAGCAGCTTGGAGAGCGGAGTAAACACCGGGGAGCTGTTTTTT.

Ten or more counts support this clonotype. The CDR3 loop reads CATSSGTQTYEQYF. DNA of the CDR3: TGTGCCACCAGCAGCGGGACACAAACCTACGAGCAGTACTTC. The chain recombines TRBV24-1 with TRBJ2-7, with TRBD2 as a possible D gene (7 bases). Looked up from germline, CDR1 is KGHDR and CDR2 is SFDVKD. This CDR3 has 14 residues. Trimming cost V 7 bases and J 2 bases, with 14 bases left between them.

This clonotype was observed at least ten times. The chain recombines TRBV3-1 with TRBJ2-3; 11 bases fit TRBD2. Per germline, CDR1 LGHDT and CDR2 YNNKEL (reference sequence). The CDR3 spans 18 residues. The ends lost 0 bases at V and 6 bases at J; junction bases unmatched: 11. The DNA of the CDR3 is TGTGCCAGCAGCCAAGATTCAGGTTCACTAGCGGGAGCGGATACGCAGTATTTT. It codes for CASSQDSGSLAGADTQYF.

This clonotype was observed at least ten times. The chain has TRBV5-1 and TRBJ2-2, with 11 positions matching TRBD1. The germline gives CDR1 SGHRS, CDR2 YFSETQ. V dropped 3 bases and J dropped 5; count of bases not matched to a gene: 3. This CDR3 is 15 amino acids long. This CDR3 is CASSSWDRGTGELFF. In DNA form, the CDR3 reads TGCGCCAGCAGCTCTTGGGACAGGGGGACCGGGGAGCTGTTTTTT.

This clonotype was seen many times. This chain connects TRBV5-1 to TRBJ2-7; possible D gene TRBD2, 6 bases. This CDR3 is built from 15 residues. V lost 7 bases, J lost 0 bases, and 17 bases lay in between. Germline V gene data show CDR1 as SGHRS and CDR2 as YFSETQ. The CDR3 coding sequence is TGCGCCAGCCGGGGACTTTACCGGGGCTCCTACGAGCAGTACTTC. Translating gives CASRGLYRGSYEQYF.